These T cell receptor beta chains were read from a single sample in a study of post-analysis software for immune sequencing data. From the PCR reads, TCRdb called clonotypes with MiXCR, one entry per CDR3 protein. The sample has about 200,000 distinct CDR3 sequences, 29% seen once. Source material: blood. The receptors shown here come from a girl between 2 and 17 years old with multiple sclerosis. The CDR3 runs from the conserved cysteine through the conserved F or W. A D gene is named only where the DNA matches it firmly. Clone size is stated in some rows and not others, as once, few, many or a class when expanded.

TRBV7-9	.	TRBJ2-5	many	CASSPVAVQETQYF	TGTGCCAGCAGCCCCGTGGCAGTCCAAGAGACCCAGTACTTC
TRBV18	.	TRBJ1-5	few	CASSATTGPQPQHF	TGTGCCAGCTCGGCAACGACAGGTCCCCAGCCCCAGCATTTT
TRBV11-2	TRBD2	TRBJ2-7	many	CASRPTSGSYEQYF	TGTGCCAGCAGACCGACTAGCGGGAGCTACGAGCAGTACTTC
TRBV11-1	.	TRBJ2-2	.	CASSLPSNTGELFF	TGTGCCAGCAGCTTACCCTCGAACACCGGGGAGCTGTTTTTT
TRBV4-3	TRBD2	TRBJ2-5	.	CASSLTMTSVRETQYF	TGCGCCAGCAGCCTAACGATGACTAGCGTCAGGGAGACCCAGTACTTC
TRBV4-1	.	TRBJ1-2	.	CAGSQDSLPVGGYTF	TGCGCCGGCAGCCAAGATTCCCTGCCGGTGGGTGGCTACACCTTC
TRBV7-9	.	TRBJ2-7	.	CASSSRLWEQYF	TGTGCCAGCAGCTCCCGTTTGTGGGAGCAGTACTTC
TRBV3-1	TRBD2	TRBJ2-5	few	CASSLRTSGTETQYF	TGTGCCAGCAGCCTTCGGACTAGCGGGACGGAGACCCAGTACTTC
TRBV5-1	.	TRBJ2-1	few	CASSFLNGDNEQFF	TGCGCCAGCAGCTTCCTGAATGGGGACAATGAGCAGTTCTTC
TRBV12-3/TRBV12-4	TRBD1	TRBJ1-6	many	CASSLSTGADSPLHF	TGTGCCAGCAGTTTATCTACAGGGGCAGACTCACCCCTCCACTTT
TRBV20-1	TRBD1	TRBJ2-4	many	CSAPDRGNIQYF	TGCAGTGCCCCGGACAGGGGGAACATTCAGTACTTC
TRBV29-1	.	TRBJ1-2	.	CSVEQGSGVNYGYTF	TGCAGCGTTGAACAGGGCTCAGGGGTTAACTATGGCTACACCTTC
TRBV15	.	TRBJ2-5	many	CATSRAGSQETQYF	TGTGCCACCAGCAGAGCGGGATCCCAAGAGACCCAGTACTTC
TRBV20-1	TRBD2	TRBJ2-5	many	CSARRGLAGKETQYF	TGCAGTGCCAGGAGGGGTCTAGCGGGGAAAGAGACCCAGTACTTC
TRBV5-1	.	TRBJ2-5	few	CASNQALTQGRGETQYF	TGCGCCAGCAACCAGGCCCTTACGCAGGGGAGAGGAGAGACCCAGTACTTC
TRBV20-1	.	TRBJ1-4	many	CSARDWQKGEKLFF	TGCAGTGCTAGAGATTGGCAGAAAGGTGAAAAACTGTTTTTT
TRBV29-1	.	TRBJ1-5	many	CSVAGDNQPQHF	TGCAGCGTTGCAGGGGACAATCAGCCCCAGCATTTT
TRBV28	.	TRBJ1-5	few	CASSPGGKDQPQHF	TGTGCCAGCAGCCCTGGGGGGAAGGATCAGCCCCAGCATTTT
TRBV12-3/TRBV12-4	.	TRBJ1-1	many	CASSFGAENTEAFF	TGTGCCAGCAGTTTTGGGGCGGAGAACACTGAAGCTTTCTTT
TRBV29-1	.	TRBJ1-2	.	CSVVAGNYGYTF	TGCAGCGTTGTAGCGGGGAACTATGGCTACACCTTC
TRBV12-3/TRBV12-4	.	TRBJ1-2	.	CAGSFGRNYGYTF	TGTGCCGGCAGTTTCGGACGCAACTATGGCTACACCTTC
TRBV7-2	.	TRBJ2-6	.	CASSLAPGANVLTF	TGTGCCAGCAGCTTAGCTCCTGGGGCCAACGTCCTGACTTTC
TRBV20-1	TRBD2	TRBJ2-1	many	CSARDGTSADEQFF	TGCAGTGCTAGAGATGGGACTAGCGCGGATGAGCAGTTCTTC
TRBV7-9	.	TRBJ2-5	many	CASSATGPEETQYF	TGTGCCAGCAGCGCAACAGGGCCGGAAGAGACCCAGTACTTC
TRBV7-2	TRBD2	TRBJ2-3	.	CASGWGLAGRTDTQYF	TGTGCCAGCGGATGGGGGCTAGCGGGACGCACAGATACGCAGTATTTT
TRBV10-3	TRBD1	TRBJ2-3	many	CAISRTGEGDTQYF	TGTGCCATCAGCCGGACAGGGGAGGGCGATACGCAGTATTTT
TRBV3-1	.	TRBJ2-7	.	CASSQGLEGPKVYEQYF	TGTGCCAGCAGCCAAGGACTAGAGGGACCCAAAGTCTACGAGCAGTACTTC
TRBV6-5	TRBD1	TRBJ2-4	many	CASSYSRGQAGDKNIQYF	TGTGCCAGCAGTTACTCCCGGGGACAGGCCGGGGACAAAAACATTCAGTACTTC
TRBV6-4	TRBD2	TRBJ2-1	.	CASSSGASGGNEQFF	TGTGCCAGCAGTTCCGGGGCTAGCGGGGGGAATGAGCAGTTCTTC
TRBV20-1	.	TRBJ1-2	many	CSPEGGANYGYTF	TGCAGTCCGGAGGGAGGGGCGAACTATGGCTACACCTTC
TRBV18	TRBD2	TRBJ2-5	.	CASSPRLAGGGETQYF	TGTGCCAGCTCACCGAGACTAGCGGGAGGTGGAGAGACCCAGTACTTC
TRBV10-3	TRBD2	TRBJ2-5	many	CAISEAGTSQETQYF	TGTGCCATCAGTGAAGCGGGGACTTCACAAGAGACCCAGTACTTC
TRBV15	.	TRBJ1-5	many	CATSRARNNQPQHF	TGTGCCACCAGCAGAGCAAGGAATAATCAGCCCCAGCATTTT
TRBV28	.	TRBJ2-3	few	CASSFRRGTTDTQYF	TGTGCCAGCAGTTTCCGGCGGGGAACCACAGATACGCAGTATTTT
TRBV6-5	TRBD1	TRBJ1-6	.	CASSFWGQSNSPLHF	TGTGCCAGCAGTTTTTGGGGACAGAGCAATTCACCCCTCCACTTT
TRBV5-1	TRBD1	TRBJ1-5	many	CASSLGQGGQPQHF	TGTGCCAGCAGCTTGGGACAGGGCGGGCAGCCCCAGCATTTT
TRBV29-1	.	TRBJ1-1	few	CSTSGGTMNTEAFF	TGCAGCACCTCGGGAGGGACCATGAACACTGAAGCTTTCTTT
TRBV5-1	.	TRBJ1-2	.	CASSLDGNSGYTF	TGCGCCAGCAGCTTGGACGGGAACTCTGGCTACACCTTC
TRBV12-3/TRBV12-4	TRBD2	TRBJ2-3	many	CASRFREASTDTQYF	TGTGCCAGCAGATTCCGGGAGGCAAGCACAGATACGCAGTATTTT
TRBV18	TRBD2	TRBJ2-3	few	CASSPGGRAGGADTQYF	TGTGCCAGCTCACCCGGCGGGAGAGCGGGAGGTGCAGATACGCAGTATTTT
TRBV20-1	TRBD1	TRBJ1-5	.	CSADRRGQGQPQHF	TGCAGTGCTGACCGCCGGGGACAGGGACAGCCCCAGCATTTT
TRBV28	.	TRBJ2-5	.	CASTPLGPRETQYF	TGTGCCAGCACTCCCCTAGGGCCTCGAGAGACCCAGTACTTC
TRBV5-1	.	TRBJ2-7	.	CASRRELWYNEQYF	TGCGCCAGCAGAAGGGAGTTATGGTACAATGAGCAGTACTTC
TRBV7-9	TRBD1	TRBJ2-3	.	CASSYQTGSTDTQYF	TGTGCCAGCAGCTACCAGACAGGGAGCACAGATACGCAGTATTTT
TRBV12-3/TRBV12-4	.	TRBJ1-1	.	CASSLGGANSGAEAFF	TGTGCCAGCAGTTTGGGGGGAGCTAACAGCGGGGCTGAAGCTTTCTTT
TRBV6-5	TRBD2	TRBJ2-3	.	CASSYSSPTAGASTDTQYF	TGTGCCAGCAGTTACTCGAGTCCCACAGCGGGAGCTTCGACAGATACGCAGTATTTT
TRBV18	.	TRBJ1-4	few	CASSPRAATNEKLFF	TGTGCCAGCTCACCGCGTGCTGCAACTAATGAAAAACTGTTTTTT
TRBV5-5	.	TRBJ2-5	.	CASSGGAVSQETQYF	TGTGCCAGCAGCGGGGGGGCAGTTTCACAAGAGACCCAGTACTTC
TRBV5-1	.	TRBJ2-7	few	CASRRDGYEQYF	TGCGCCAGCAGACGAGACGGCTACGAGCAGTACTTC
TRBV10-3	.	TRBJ2-5	many	CAISAGQQETQYF	TGTGCCATCAGTGCCGGCCAGCAAGAGACCCAGTACTTC
TRBV2	.	TRBJ2-3	.	CASNRGQNTDTQYF	TGTGCCAGCAATCGGGGCCAGAACACAGATACGCAGTATTTT